This passage covers 24 T cell receptor beta chains from one sample sequenced in a study of beta chain features in type 1 diabetes. TCRB transcripts that were expressed got sequenced, as all of the isolated RNA had been reverse transcribed. The protocol was immunoSEQ multiplex PCR, while the TCRdb copy is restricted to in-frame clones and leaves out a portion. This sample has a few hundred thousand clones, with roughly 12% found just once. The specimen was naive CD4+ T cells from blood. These receptors all stem from a man between 18 and 35 years old in good health.

This clone showed up just a few times. V and J are TRBV7-3 and TRBJ2-7; 13 nucleotides align to TRBD2. The CDR3 length is 15 residues. Germline CDR1 reads SGHTA; CDR2 reads FQGTGA. Unmatched junction bases numbered 6, after V lost 5 bases and J lost 5 bases. The chain's CDR3 is CASSAELAGGHEQYF. DNA of the CDR3: TGTGCCAGCAGCGCCGAACTAGCGGGAGGGCACGAGCAGTACTTC.

In this sample, this clone turned up a few times. The chain recombines TRBV5-1 with TRBJ1-4, with 9 bases fitting TRBD1. The CDR3 has 14 residues. Looked up from germline, CDR1 is SGHRS and CDR2 is YFSETQ. J was trimmed by 5 bases and V by 4 bases; bases with no gene match: 3. The DNA of the CDR3 is TGCGCCAGCAGCCGGACAGGGGACAATGAAAAACTGTTTTTT. It codes for CASSRTGDNEKLFF.

The rearrangement links TRBV5-4 to TRBJ2-3; TRBD2 agrees at 11 bases. After removal of 4 bases from V and 3 bases from J, the junction contained 7 bases not matched to a gene. CDR1 is SGHNT and CDR2 is YYREEE in the germline V gene (reference sequence). The CDR3 length is 16 residues. This chain's CDR3 is CASSRPSGRSTDTQYF. CDR3 bases: TGTGCCAGCAGCCGGCCTAGCGGGAGGAGTACAGATACGCAGTATTTT.

This chain joins TRBV30 and TRBJ1-1; tentative D call: TRBD1 (5 bases). The CDR3 spans 15 residues. CDR1 is GTSNPN, CDR2 SVGIG, per germline (reference sequence). Trimming shortened V by 0 bases and J by 8 bases, and 19 bases separated the two germline ends. CDR3 sequence reads: CAWSVRSTGEEEAFF. Written as DNA, the CDR3 is TGTGCCTGGAGTGTACGGAGTACAGGTGAAGAGGAAGCTTTCTTT.

This clone was observed a handful of times. The rearrangement uses TRBV7-9 and TRBJ1-1; tentative D call: TRBD1 (6 bases). The CDR3 covers 14 residues. The ends were cut back, 5 bases at V and 0 bases at J, with 10 bases in the middle. CDR1 and CDR2 from the germline V gene are SEHNR and FQNEAQ (reference sequence). CDR3 DNA sequence: TGTGCCAGCAGCCGACAGGTTGTGAACACTGAAGCTTTCTTT. Its translation: CASSRQVVNTEAFF.

This clone was found a few times. At one boundary the junction diverges from the germline segment, which might be a read error. The chain links TRBV5-4 to TRBJ2-5; a weak D match, TRBD1 (5 bases). This CDR3 region has 14 residues. Germline values: CDR1 SGHNT, CDR2 YYREEE (reference sequence). The CDR3 spells CASSQDLGRETQYF. DNA for the CDR3: TGCGCCAGCAGCCAAGATTTGGGGCGAGAGACCCAGTACTTC.

Of note for this clone: The sample carries other DNA sequences with the same CDR3. The chain is built from TRBV6-4 and TRBJ1-1, with TRBD1 as a possible D gene (6 bases). V shed 5 bases and J shed 1 base, with 8 bases lying between them. The CDR3 totals 13 residues. Germline loops: CDR1 MRHNA, CDR2 SNTAGT. The CDR3 region has the DNA TGTGCCAGCAGTTCACAGGGGAACACTGAAGCTTTCTTT. Protein: CASSSQGNTEAFF.

This chain uses TRBV11-2 with TRBJ2-3; 10 nucleotides line up with TRBD2. V dropped 5 bases and J dropped 3; count of bases not matched to a gene: 2. CDR3 length: 14 residues. In germline, CDR1 is SGHAT, CDR2 FQNNGV. As DNA, the CDR3 is TGTGCCAGCAGCCCTAGCGGGGGTACAGATACGCAGTATTTT. This translates into CASSPSGGTDTQYF.

This clone occurred a few times. The V gene is TRBV9, the J gene TRBJ1-5; possible D gene TRBD1, 6 bases. CDR3 length equals 15 residues. CDR1 SGDLS and CDR2 YYNGEE come from the germline V gene. V lost 1 base to trimming and J lost 4 bases, with 12 bases between them. The CDR3 bases are TGTGCCAGCAGCGTAAGTGGGGGCGGGAATCAGCCCCAGCATTTT. Translated: CASSVSGGGNQPQHF.

J is TRBJ1-5 and V is TRBV7-2; perhaps TRBD1 as D (6 bases). V dropped 4 bases and J dropped 6 bases, with 10 bases sitting between them. In germline, CDR1 is SGHTA, CDR2 FQGNSA. CDR3 length: 13 amino acids. This CDR3 is CASSWDILQPQHF. The CDR3 DNA is TGTGCCAGCAGCTGGGACATCCTTCAGCCCCAGCATTTT.

The genes are TRBV5-1 and TRBJ2-2; TRBD1 is a possible D gene (6 bases). V was pared by 4 bases and J by 6 bases, with 16 bases between. The CDR3 is 15 residues long. The germline V gene has CDR1 SGHRS and CDR2 YFSETQ. CDR3 sequence reads: CASSAGAGVAGELFF. As DNA, the CDR3 is TGCGCCAGCAGCGCGGGCGCAGGGGTGGCCGGGGAGCTGTTTTTT.

The V call is TRBV30, the J call TRBJ1-5; 8 bases are shared with TRBD1. The CDR3 covers 13 residues. After removal of 4 bases from V and 9 bases from J, the junction contained 8 bases not matched to a gene. Germline CDR1 GTSNPN, CDR2 SVGIG (reference sequence). CDR3 in DNA: TGTGCCTGGATGCCCGGACAGGGTGGGCCCCAGCATTTT. Amino acids: CAWMPGQGGPQHF. The full variable domain, its missing parts supplied by reference TRBV30 and TRBJ1-5, is SQTIHQWPATLVQPVGSPLSLECTVEGTSNPNLYWYRQAAGRGLQLLFYSVGIGQISSEVPQNLSASRPQDRQFILSSKKLLLSDSGFYLCAWMPGQGGPQHFGDGTRLSIL.

This clone came up a few times. The CDR3 sequence: CASSNAVGRGGQGPHNEQFF. As DNA, the CDR3 is TGTGCCAGCAGCAACGCAGTGGGGCGGGGGGGCCAAGGGCCGCACAATGAGCAGTTCTTC. This sequence joins TRBV21-1 and TRBJ2-1; the DNA was not used to check the table's D call, TRBD2. TRBV21-1 is noted as a pseudogene. This CDR3 region has 20 residues.

This chain links TRBV6-5 with TRBJ1-1; D unclear. The CDR3 loop spans 13 amino acids. CDR1 and CDR2 (germline): MNHEY, SVGAGI. V was pared by 6 bases and J by 3 bases, with 11 bases between. The chain's CDR3 is CASRWWGDTEAFF. DNA for the CDR3: TGTGCCAGCAGATGGTGGGGAGACACTGAAGCTTTCTTT.

This clone was found a few times. This chain joins TRBV4-2 and TRBJ1-2, with a tentative D call TRBD1 (6 bases). V dropped 1 base and J dropped 2 bases, with 8 bases sitting between them. CDR1 LGHNA and CDR2 YNFKEQ come from the germline V gene. This CDR3 is 14 amino acids long. The CDR3 nucleotides are TGTGCCAGCAGCCAAGGGACAGAGAACTATGGCTACACCTTC. Translated: CASSQGTENYGYTF.

The chain links TRBV19 to TRBJ1-1; possible D gene TRBD1, 5 bases. The CDR3 is made up of 13 amino acids. Per germline, CDR1 LNHDA and CDR2 SQIVND (reference sequence). Trimming removed 2 bases from V and 3 bases from J, with 7 bases in between. In DNA form, the CDR3 reads TGTGCCAGTAGTATACAGGGTGACACTGAAGCTTTCTTT. This sequence encodes CASSIQGDTEAFF.

The chain couples TRBV7-2 to TRBJ2-2; a possible D gene is TRBD1 (6 bases). V was clipped by 5 bases and J by 3 bases, with 10 bases between them. Germline CDR1 and CDR2: SGHTA and FQGNSA. CDR3 length equals 14 residues. The CDR3 DNA is TGTGCCAGCAGCCACCCAGGGGACACCGGGGAGCTGTTTTTT. Translation: CASSHPGDTGELFF.

J is TRBJ2-7 and V is TRBV30; D is undetermined. The CDR3 is made up of 13 amino acids. Per the germline V gene, CDR1 is GTSNPN and CDR2 is SVGIG (reference sequence). V was cut by 0 bases and J by 4 bases, with 10 bases left in between. CDR3 amino acids: CAWSVSRFYEQYF. In DNA, the CDR3 is TGTGCCTGGAGTGTTTCCAGGTTTTACGAGCAGTACTTC.

This rearrangement joins TRBV10-3 to TRBJ2-2; 9 nucleotides line up with TRBD2. This CDR3 contains 15 residues. V was clipped by 11 bases and J by 4 bases; unmatched bases: 11. Looked up from germline, CDR1 is ENHRY and CDR2 is SYGVKD. In DNA form, the CDR3 reads TGTGCCTCCGAGGCGCGGGGGGGCCGCACCGGGGAGCTGTTTTTT. This gives the protein CASEARGGRTGELFF.

The chain carries TRBV28 and TRBJ1-2; D uncertain. The CDR3 is made up of 12 amino acids. Trimming took off 3 bases at V and 5 bases at J, with 7 bases between the two ends. Germline-derived CDR1 and CDR2 are MDHEN and SYDVKM. CDR3 nucleotides: TGTGCCAGCAGTTTTGGTCAGTATGGCTACACCTTC. It codes for CASSFGQYGYTF.

This chain joins TRBV28 and TRBJ2-7; 7 nucleotides line up with TRBD1. CDR3 length: 11 residues. CDR1 and CDR2 (germline): MDHEN, SYDVKM. The CDR3 nucleotides are TGTGTTGTAGGGGGCCATTACGAGCAGTACTTC. Its protein is CVVGGHYEQYF.

This clone has more than one count but fewer than ten. This rearrangement joins TRBV19 to TRBJ1-2, with 8 positions matching TRBD1. Germline V gives CDR1 LNHDA, CDR2 SQIVND (reference sequence). V shed 6 bases and J 8 bases; nucleotides not matched to a gene: 5. CDR3 length: 12 residues. CDR3 bases: TGTGCCAGTAGCCCCGGACAGGGCGGCTACACCTTC. Its translation is CASSPGQGGYTF. The whole variable domain, remainder taken from reference TRBV19 and TRBJ1-2, is DGGITQSPKYLFRKEGQNVTLSCEQNLNHDAMYWYRQDPGQGLRLIYYSQIVNDFQKGDIAEGYSVSREKKESFPLTVTSAQKNPTAFYLCASSPGQGGYTFGSGTRLTVV.

This clone has a handful of counts. The chain uses TRBV30 and TRBJ1-1, with TRBD1 matching over 7 bases. With V trimmed by 3 bases and J by 2 bases, 3 bases remained unmatched. The germline gives CDR1 GTSNPN, CDR2 SVGIG (reference sequence). The CDR3 sequence is 13 residues long. In nucleotides, the CDR3 is TGTGCCTGGAGAGGGGGCCTCAACACTGAAGCTTTCTTT. Its protein is CAWRGGLNTEAFF.

The table lists this clone with many counts. The chain has TRBV7-9 and TRBJ2-3; 10 positions agree with TRBD2. V was clipped by 5 bases and J by 6 bases; unmatched bases: 8. The CDR3 covers 15 residues. From germline, CDR1 is SEHNR and CDR2 FQNEAQ (reference sequence). The CDR3 loop is CASSLSGRAVDTQYF. The DNA for the CDR3 is TGTGCCAGCAGCCTCAGCGGGAGGGCCGTCGATACGCAGTATTTT.